This T cell receptor beta chain was captured by sequencing in a study of blood T cells in healthy people across ages. Per the germline V gene, CDR1 is SGHTA and CDR2 is FQGNSA. V lost 5 bases and J 5 bases, leaving 13 bases between the germline ends. The CDR3 runs to 13 residues. This clonotype was recorded a few times. The authors ran a second PCR of about 6 to 11 cycles using a sample-barcoded 5' primer and a J-beta primer mix. Each CDR3 protein is one row after TCRdb ran MiXCR on the 5' RACE reads. The sample has hundreds of thousands of distinct CDR3 sequences, over 40% seen once; the top ten hold 25% to 35%.

Material for sequencing was blood. The chain is built from TRBV7-2 and TRBJ2-7, with a tentative D call TRBD1 (5 bases). The sequence came from an elderly man in good health. CDR3 in amino acids: CASSNQGIDEQYF. The CDR3 DNA reads as TGTGCCAGCAGCAACCAGGGTATCGACGAGCAGTACTTC.